A selection of T cell receptor beta chains follows, all from one sample in a study of regulatory T cells in long-lasting Graves disease. TCRdb re-analysed the multiplex PCR reads in MiXCR, keeping a single row per CDR3 protein. There are about half a million distinct CDR3 sequences in the sample; about 12% occur only once, and 8% to 10% lies in the top ten. In addition, the sample was reused for a study of T cells in Graves' hyperthyroidism and ophthalmopathy.

Sequences were derived from peripheral blood mononuclear cells (PBMCs), sampled at new diagnosis, from a patient treated with antithyroid drugs. The receptors derive from a woman in her twenties or thirties with Graves disease. CDR3s include the opening cysteine and the closing phenylalanine or tryptophan. A D gene is named only where the DNA matches it firmly. Clone sizes are given selectively: once, few, many, or a class where the clone is expanded.

TRBV20-1	many	TRBD1	TRBJ2-7	TGCAGTGCCAGGGGGCGCGGCTACGAGCAGTACTTC	CSARGRGYEQYF
TRBV6-4	few	-	TRBJ1-5	TGTGCCAGCAGACAGGGAAGTAATCAGCCCCAGCATTTT	CASRQGSNQPQHF
TRBV7-9	-	-	TRBJ2-7	TGTGCCAGCAGCTTAGAGGGACCGATCTACGAGCAGTACTTC	CASSLEGPIYEQYF
TRBV19	few	-	TRBJ1-1	TGTGCCTGCCTCGACTCCTGGGGGACTGAAGCTTTCTTT	CACLDSWGTEAFF
TRBV7-2	many	TRBD2	TRBJ2-3	TGTGCCAGCAGCCCACAGGGACTAGCGGCCACAGATACGCAGTATTTT	CASSPQGLAATDTQYF
TRBV12-3/TRBV12-4	-	-	TRBJ2-2	TGTGCCAGCAGTTTACGAACTTTCACCGGGGAGCTGTTTTTT	CASSLRTFTGELFF
TRBV20-1	many	-	TRBJ1-6	TGCAGTGCCCCTGTCCCTAATAATTCACCCCTCCACTTT	CSAPVPNNSPLHF
TRBV30	-	TRBD1	TRBJ2-7	TGTGCCTGGGGACCCGGGACAGGGCGTCGAGAGCAGTACTTC	CAWGPGTGRREQYF
TRBV11-2	-	-	TRBJ2-7	TGTGCCAGCAGCTTATACGCATCCCTCAGTCTCCTAGACGACGAGCAGTACTTC	CASSLYASLSLLDDEQYF
TRBV2	many	-	TRBJ2-1	TGTGCCAGCAGGCACAGATACAATGAGCAGTTCTTC	CASRHRYNEQFF
TRBV4-2	-	-	TRBJ2-1	TGTGCCAGCAGCCAGGGAGCCGGGACCGCCGAGTACAATGAGCAGTTCTTC	CASSQGAGTAEYNEQFF
TRBV25-1	many	TRBD1	TRBJ1-5	TGTGCCAGCAGTTCGTTCAGGGACAGGTTTTTTTATAGCAATCAGCCCCAGCATTTT	CASSSFRDRFFYSNQPQHF
TRBV5-1	many	-	TRBJ2-6	TGCGCCAGCCGGGAATTTCTCTCTGGGGCCAACGTCCTGACTTTC	CASREFLSGANVLTF
TRBV2	few	-	TRBJ1-5	TGTGCCAGCAGTGAAGGACCCGGTCAGCCCCAGCATTTT	CASSEGPGQPQHF
TRBV6-1	many	-	TRBJ2-5	TGTGCCAGCAGATTCGATGAGACCCAGTACTTC	CASRFDETQYF
TRBV5-8	few	TRBD1	TRBJ2-7	TGTGCCAGCAGCTCCCGACAGGGGGCCATAGGGGAGCAGTACTTC	CASSSRQGAIGEQYF
TRBV27	-	-	TRBJ1-1	TGTGCCAGCACCGCCAGAGGTTCGGGTGAAGCTTTCTTT	CASTARGSGEAFF
TRBV7-9	few	-	TRBJ2-6	TGTGCCAGCAGCTTAGGGGGGACCCGCTTGAGAGGGGCCAACGTCCTGACTTTC	CASSLGGTRLRGANVLTF
TRBV29-1	few	TRBD1	TRBJ1-2	TGCAGCGTCTCCATTACAGGGGCTGGCTACACCTTC	CSVSITGAGYTF
TRBV2	many	-	TRBJ1-6	TGTGCCAGCAGTTCCAGCGGGACGAGTAGTTTCTATTCACCCCTCCACTTT	CASSSSGTSSFYSPLHF
TRBV28	many	-	TRBJ2-2	TGTGCCAGCAGTTTACGGCCCAACACCGGGGAGCTGTTTTTT	CASSLRPNTGELFF
TRBV10-2	-	-	TRBJ2-1	TGCGCCAGCAGGCAATACAATGAGCAGTTCTTC	CASRQYNEQFF
TRBV10-3	-	TRBD2	TRBJ2-7	TGTGCCACCAGTGAGGAGACTAGCGGGGACTACGAGCAGTACTTC	CATSEETSGDYEQYF
TRBV3-1	few	-	TRBJ2-1	TGTGCCAGCAGCCAAGCGGGTTCGGGGAATGAGCAGTTCTTC	CASSQAGSGNEQFF
TRBV28	many	-	TRBJ2-7	TGTGCCAGCAGTTTAGTAGCCCGCTACGAGCAGTACTTC	CASSLVARYEQYF
TRBV4-1	-	-	TRBJ2-1	TGCGCCAGCAGCCCCGGGGTAGTAGATGAGCAGTTCTTC	CASSPGVVDEQFF
TRBV2	few	-	TRBJ1-1	TGTGCCAGCAGGGCTTTTGGCACTGAAGCTTTCTTT	CASRAFGTEAFF
TRBV10-3	-	-	TRBJ2-3	TGTGCCATCAGTGACCAAACAGATACGCAGTATTTT	CAISDQTDTQYF